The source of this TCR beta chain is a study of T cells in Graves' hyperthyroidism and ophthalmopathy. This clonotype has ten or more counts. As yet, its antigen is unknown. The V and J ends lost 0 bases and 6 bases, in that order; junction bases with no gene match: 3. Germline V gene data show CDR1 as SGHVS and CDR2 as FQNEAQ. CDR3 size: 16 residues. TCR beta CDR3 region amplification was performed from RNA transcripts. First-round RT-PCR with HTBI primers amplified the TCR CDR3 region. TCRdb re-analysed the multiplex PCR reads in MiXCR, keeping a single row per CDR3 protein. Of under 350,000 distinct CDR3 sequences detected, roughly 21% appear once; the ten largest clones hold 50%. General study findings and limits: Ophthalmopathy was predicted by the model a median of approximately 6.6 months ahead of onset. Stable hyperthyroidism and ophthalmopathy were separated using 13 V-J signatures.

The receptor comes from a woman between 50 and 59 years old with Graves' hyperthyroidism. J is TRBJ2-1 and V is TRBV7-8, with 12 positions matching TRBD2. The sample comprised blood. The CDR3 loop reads CASSLAGLAGSNEQFF. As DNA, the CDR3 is TGTGCCAGCAGCTTAGCGGGACTAGCGGGCAGCAATGAGCAGTTCTTC.